Following are 14 T cell receptor beta chains from one sample sequenced in a study of shared clonotypes between healthy human individuals. Profiling relied on immunoSEQ multiplex PCR, and the TCRdb table lists in-frame clones only, not all of them. Of around 1,000,000 clones listed, 77% are singletons. What was sequenced was memory CD4+ T cells from PBMCs. Subset here: CD45RA-negative fraction. The receptors derive from a man aged 18 to 30 in good health. Some clones in this sample may be carry-over from other donors' samples.

Comment on this clone: Without the conserved terminal phenylalanine or tryptophan, this CDR3 likely stems from a read error. No DNA is shown, since the ends of the CDR3 on it are uncertain; the CDR3 is the one TCRdb lists. V and J are TRBV6-4 and TRBJ1-1. Germline V gives CDR1 MRHNA, CDR2 SNTAGT. The CDR3 numbers 10 amino acids, ends counted. This CDR3 reads CASRSFGGGT.

The rearrangement uses TRBV5-4 and TRBJ2-5; D is perhaps TRBD1 or TRBD2 (5 bases each). This CDR3 comprises 14 residues. V was trimmed by 4 bases and J by 1 base, leaving 11 bases between them. In germline, CDR1 is SGHNT, CDR2 YYREEE (reference sequence). In nucleotides, the CDR3 is TGTGCCAGCAGCCCCCCGGGACCCCAAGAGACCCAGTACTTC. This codes for CASSPPGPQETQYF. Combining the CDR3 with reference TRBV5-4 and TRBJ2-5 gives the whole variable domain ETGVTQSPTHLIKTRGQQVTLRCSSQSGHNTVSWYQQALGQGPQFIFQYYREEENGRGNFPPRFSGLQFPNYSSELNVNALELDDSALYLCASSPPGPQETQYFGPGTRLLVL.

As regards this clone: This may be a read error, as it is one base from a much larger clone. Other DNA sequences of this sample code for an identical CDR3. The CDR3 sequence: CASSAGTSGYEQYF. The DNA for the CDR3 is TGCGCCAGCAGCGCCGGGACTAGCGGCTACGAGCAGTACTTC. The chain employs TRBV5-1 and TRBJ2-7, with 11 bases lining up with TRBD2. V dropped 4 bases and J dropped 3; count of bases not matched to a gene: 3. The CDR3 runs to 14 residues. Germline V gene data show CDR1 as SGHRS and CDR2 as YFSETQ. The variable domain in full, completed from reference TRBV5-1 and TRBJ2-7, reads KAGVTQTPRYLIKTRGQQVTLSCSPISGHRSVSWYQQTPGQGLQFLFEYFSETQRNKGNFPGRFSGRQFSNSRSEMNVSTLELGDSALYLCASSAGTSGYEQYFGPGTRLTVT.

CDR3 nucleotides: TGTGCCAGCAGTGAAGCCGCCCGGGCGGCCGAGCAGTACTTC. Amino acid sequence: CASSEAARAAEQYF. The gene calls are TRBV2 and TRBJ2-7, with D unclear. Trimming stripped 0 bases from V and 6 bases from J, with 12 bases between. The CDR3 length is 14 residues. CDR1 SNHLY and CDR2 FYNNEI come from the germline V gene.

The chain combines TRBV6-5 with TRBJ1-5, with TRBD1 matching over 8 bases. Germline V lookup: CDR1 MNHEY, CDR2 SVGAGI. This CDR3 is built from 14 residues. V lost 4 bases to trimming and J lost 4 bases; unmatched junction nucleotides: 3. In nucleotides, the CDR3 is TGTGCCAGCAGTTTGGACAGGGCGAATCAGCCCCAGCATTTT. This codes for CASSLDRANQPQHF.

This chain joins TRBV29-1 and TRBJ2-1, with TRBD2 matching over 10 bases. The V and J ends lost 0 bases and 1 base, in that order; junction bases with no gene match: 12. CDR1 SQVTM and CDR2 ANQGSEA come from the germline V gene. This CDR3 region has 19 residues. The CDR3: CSVEDGGWASGRSYNEQFF. The CDR3 bases are TGCAGCGTTGAAGATGGCGGTTGGGCTAGCGGGAGATCCTACAATGAGCAGTTCTTC.

This clone came up once. A much larger clone lies a single base off, so this may be a read error. In the same sample, other DNA sequences code for this CDR3. The chain carries TRBV7-2 and TRBJ2-3; 11 bases line up with TRBD2. V lost 1 base, J lost 2 bases, and 2 bases stayed unmatched. The CDR3 loop spans 16 amino acids. Germline lookup yields CDR1 SGHTA and CDR2 FQGNSA. As DNA, the CDR3 is TGTGCCAGCAGCTTAGGACTAGCGGGGACCACAGATACGCAGTATTTT. This sequence encodes CASSLGLAGTTDTQYF.

V gene TRBV5-4 combines with J gene TRBJ1-4; no clear D. CDR1 and CDR2 from the germline V gene are SGHNT and YYREEE (reference sequence). The CDR3 is 15 residues long. The ends were cut back, 0 bases at V and 2 bases at J, with 8 bases in the middle. The CDR3 coding sequence is TGTGCCAGCAGCTTGGTACCTACTACTAATGAAAAACTGTTTTTT. The encoded protein is CASSLVPTTNEKLFF.

This clone was counted a few times. The V gene is TRBV15, the J gene TRBJ2-2, with D uncertain. The CDR3 length is 15 residues. Germline V CDR1 and CDR2: LNHNV, YYDKDF (reference sequence). With 1 base removed from V and 0 bases from J, the gap between germline ends came to 6 bases. The CDR3 region is CATSRGPTNTGELFF. DNA of the CDR3: TGTGCCACCAGCAGAGGACCCACGAACACCGGGGAGCTGTTTTTT.

The V and J genes are TRBV11-1 and TRBJ2-1; D unresolved. The CDR3 runs to 13 residues. The V and J ends lost 5 bases and 4 bases respectively, with 9 bases between them. Germline CDR1 SGHAT, CDR2 FQDESV (reference sequence). The DNA of the CDR3 is TGTGCCAGCAGCCCTTCAACGTACAATGAGCAGTTCTTC. Its translation: CASSPSTYNEQFF.

Remarks on this clone: The sample holds other DNA sequences that translate to the same CDR3. V is TRBV5-1 and J is TRBJ1-1, with a tentative D call TRBD1 (5 bases). This CDR3 has 14 residues. Germline V gives CDR1 SGHRS, CDR2 YFSETQ. V was pared by 4 bases and J by 1 base, with 11 bases between. The CDR3 protein is CASSLGTENTEAFF. The CDR3, as DNA: TGCGCCAGCAGCCTGGGGACGGAGAACACTGAAGCTTTCTTT.

Regarding this clone: A clone one base away is much larger, so this may be a read error. Other DNA sequences from this sample encode an identical CDR3 as well. V is TRBV15 and J is TRBJ2-7; no reliable D call. CDR3 length: 12 residues. Germline-derived CDR1 and CDR2 are LNHNV and YYDKDF (reference sequence). V was pared by 0 bases and J by 3 bases, with 3 bases between. The CDR3 DNA sequence: TGTGCCACCAGCAGAGATAACTACGAGCAGTACTTC. Its translation: CATSRDNYEQYF.

The chain is built from TRBV6-1 and TRBJ2-2, with no clear D. V was trimmed by 2 bases and J by 4 bases, leaving 5 bases between them. The CDR3 has 13 amino acids. Germline V gene data show CDR1 as MNHNS and CDR2 as SASEGT. The CDR3 is CASSENPTGELFF. CDR3 in DNA: TGTGCCAGCAGTGAAAACCCCACCGGGGAGCTGTTTTTT.

This clone came up once. The chain joins TRBV19 to TRBJ1-5, with 7 bases aligning to TRBD1. J was trimmed by 2 bases and V by 3 bases; bases with no gene match: 10. The length of the CDR3 is 17 residues. Germline assignment: CDR1 LNHDA and CDR2 SQIVND (reference sequence). The CDR3 region is CASSIYQGVGGNQPQHF. The CDR3, as DNA: TGTGCCAGTAGTATTTATCAGGGGGTAGGGGGCAATCAGCCCCAGCATTTT.